This T cell receptor beta chain was sequenced during a study of tissue T cells after allogeneic stem cell transplantation. Comment on this clone: Antigen: not known. Gene names are mouse gene names. Sequencing ends 1 residue short of the CDR3 end; the germline J gene provides the rest.

Notes on the study in general: Alloreactivity or antigen specificity of tissue TCRs was not determined; some clones might be host cells.

The protocol was immunoSEQ multiplex PCR, while the TCRdb copy is restricted to in-frame clones and leaves out a portion. The table records 20,000 to 25,000 clones, roughly two thirds of them present only once. After removal of 5 bases from V and 3 bases from J, the junction contained 1 base not matched to a gene. Germline V gene sequence: CDR1 LGHNA, CDR2 YNLKQL (reference sequence). The CDR3 consists of 13 residues. The TCR was taken from a female BALB/c mouse in good health. The strain is characterized by the MHC haplotype H2-d. Sequenced sample: spleen. This chain links TRBV5 with TRBJ2-3, with 8 bases identical to TRBD2. The covered CDR3 bases are TGTGCCAGCAGCTGGGACTGGGCAGAAACGCTGTAT. Amino acids: CASSWDWAETLY. The CDR3 in its entirety is CASSWDWAETLYF.